This paragraph covers one T cell receptor beta chain sequence. What it recognizes is unknown. This sample is part of a study of cytomegalovirus exposure and HLA in healthy donors. Researchers ran the PCR with 60 Vbeta and 13 Jbeta primers. Only in-frame clones appear in the TCRdb table, and some are missing; sequencing was by immunoSEQ multiplex PCR. The sample includes 100,000 to 120,000 clones, over 65% of them seen just once. The study, taken as a whole, reports: DRB1 had the most TCR associations and HLA-C the fewest, a later analysis found, with rates varying by HLA locus. Researchers reported in a later analysis that a missense DCLRE1C variant was tied to TCR beta V- and J-gene trimming.

V lost 7 bases, J lost 2 bases, and 14 bases stayed unmatched. Germline V gene sequence: CDR1 LNHDA, CDR2 SQIVND (reference sequence). There are 19 residues in the CDR3. The rearrangement links TRBV19 to TRBJ2-3, with TRBD2 matching 14 bases. This sequence was found in a man aged 25-45 years in good health and CMV-seropositive. The sequenced sample consisted of PBMCs. As DNA, the CDR3 is TGTGCCAGTACCGGACTAGCGGGGGGCCCTATGCCTTTCACAGATACGCAGTATTTT. Translation gives CASTGLAGGPMPFTDTQYF.